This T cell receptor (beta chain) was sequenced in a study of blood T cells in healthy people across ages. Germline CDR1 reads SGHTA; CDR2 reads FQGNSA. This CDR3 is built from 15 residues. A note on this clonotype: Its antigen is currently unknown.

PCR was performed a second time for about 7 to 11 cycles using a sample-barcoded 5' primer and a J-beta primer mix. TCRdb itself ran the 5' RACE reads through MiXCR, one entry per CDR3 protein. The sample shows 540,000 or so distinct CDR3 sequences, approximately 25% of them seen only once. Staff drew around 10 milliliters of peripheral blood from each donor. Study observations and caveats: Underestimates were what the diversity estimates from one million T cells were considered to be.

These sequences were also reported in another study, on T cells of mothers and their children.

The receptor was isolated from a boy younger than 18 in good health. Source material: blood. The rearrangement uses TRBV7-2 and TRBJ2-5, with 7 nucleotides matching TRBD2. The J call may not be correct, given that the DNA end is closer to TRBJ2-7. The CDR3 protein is CASSLGSGLAYEQYF. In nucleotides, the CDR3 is TGTGCCAGCAGCTTGGGTAGCGGGCTTGCCTACGAGCAGTACTTC.